This T cell receptor (beta chain) was sequenced during a study of T cells in Graves' hyperthyroidism and ophthalmopathy. Study-level points and caveats: Blood samples included most of the expanded thyroid clonotypes exceeding 0.001.

Newly diagnosed hyperthyroidism, duration under 2 months, in patients aged 18 to 65. Uncontrolled infection, other autoimmune disease, pregnancy or lactation disqualified patients from enrolment. Germline CDR1 SGHAT, CDR2 FQNNGV. V was pared by 0 bases and J by 6 bases, with 17 bases between. The CDR3 loop spans 16 amino acids. Using RNA transcripts as the source, TCR beta CDR3 regions were amplified. HTBI primers were employed in a first-round RT-PCR of the TCR CDR3. MiXCR, applied by TCRdb to the multiplex PCR reads, yields one record per CDR3 protein. The top ten hold roughly 8% of the sample, which has about 710,000 distinct CDR3 sequences, about a sixth seen once. This clonotype has more than one count but fewer than ten. The target antigen is unknown.

The chain has TRBV11-2 and TRBJ1-2, with unresolved D. The sequenced sample consisted of blood. The receptor's source is a man aged 18-30 years with Graves' hyperthyroidism. CDR3 sequence reads: CASSLDMGRAHDGYTF. The DNA for the CDR3 is TGTGCCAGCAGCTTAGATATGGGGAGGGCTCATGATGGCTACACCTTC.